This T cell receptor (beta chain) stems from a study of control samples from healthy donors and cancer patients. Libraries were prepared by immunoSEQ multiplex PCR; TCRdb keeps only in-frame clonotypes and omits some of them. The sample comprises tens of thousands of clones, roughly 91% of which are singletons, and over 9.5% rests with the top ten. This clone is a singleton in its sample. The sequenced sample consisted of PBMCs. The TCR originated in a middle-aged man with lung cancer.

The CDR3 nucleotides are TGTGCCAGCAGTTACCGACCGGACCTGAACACTGAAGCTTTCTTT. Residues: CASSYRPDLNTEAFF. The chain employs TRBV6-5 and TRBJ1-1; D is unclear. This CDR3 comprises 15 residues. Germline CDR1 MNHEY, CDR2 SVGAGI. V was pared by 2 bases and J by 0 bases, with 10 bases between.